The subject of this entry is one T cell receptor beta chain. The sample is drawn from a study of immune characterization of retroperitoneal liposarcoma. Germline V lookup: CDR1 LGHNT, CDR2 FRNRAP. The V gene end was trimmed by 6 bases and the J gene end by 5 bases; junction bases not matched to a gene: 6. The CDR3 has 13 amino acids. MiXCR was run by TCRdb on the PCR reads, yielding one entry per CDR3 protein. The sample yields about 11,000 distinct CDR3 sequences, 40% to 55% seen once. The chain joins TRBV12-5 to TRBJ2-5; 7 nucleotides line up with TRBD1. The specimen was tumor tissue. This clonotype was obtained from a female donor with retroperitoneal liposarcoma. CDR3: CASGRQGRETQYF. As DNA, the CDR3 is TGTGCTAGTGGCAGACAGGGACGGGAGACCCAGTACTTC. The whole variable domain, remainder taken from reference TRBV12-5 and TRBJ2-5, is DARVTQTPRHKVTEMGQEVTMRCQPILGHNTVFWYRQTMMQGLELLAYFRNRAPLDDSGMPKDRFSAEMPDATLATLKIQPSEPRDSAVYFCASGRQGRETQYFGPGTRLLVL.